These T cell receptor beta chains were read from a single sample in a study of T cell repertoires in cytomegalovirus infection. TCRdb fed the reads into MiXCR, producing one record per CDR3 protein. The table has around 310,000 distinct CDR3 sequences, about a sixth seen once. Input material: PBMCs. The origin of the receptors is a human donor in good health (CMV status not recorded). Some clones in this sample may be carry-over from other donors' samples. Both conserved end residues are part of each CDR3. Fields, in order: V gene, D gene, clone size, J gene, CDR3 length, CDR3 DNA, CDR3 protein. A D gene is named only where the DNA matches it firmly. Clone size is shown for a subset of rows, as once, few, many or a class of expanded clone.

>TRBV20-1|NA|few|TRBJ1-1|17
TGCAGTGCTAGAGATAAGCGCGGGGATTGGTGGAGCACTGAAGCTTTCTTT
CSARDKRGDWWSTEAFF
>TRBV4-1|NA|many|TRBJ2-1|16
TGCGCCAGCACACACAGGGAGGGAGCCCAATACAATGAGCAGTTCTTC
CASTHREGAQYNEQFF
>TRBV7-2|NA|many|TRBJ2-3|16
TGTGCCAGCAGCCTCCGTTCGGGGAGGCCGAGAGATACGCAGTATTTT
CASSLRSGRPRDTQYF
>TRBV13|TRBD2|NA|TRBJ2-1|15
TGTGCCAGCAGCCTCAGCGGGGGGGGTCTCGGTGAGCAGTTCTTC
CASSLSGGGLGEQFF
>TRBV28|NA|few|TRBJ1-2|13
TGTGCCAGCAGGCCCGGATGGGTGCGTGGCTACACCTTC
CASRPGWVRGYTF
>TRBV11-2|NA|NA|TRBJ2-3|18
TGTGCCAGCAGCCCCGAGGTGGGTGGAGGGATTCCATATGATACGCAGTATTTT
CASSPEVGGGIPYDTQYF
>TRBV20-1|NA|NA|TRBJ1-1|13
TGCAGTGCTATACGAGGAGGATCCACTGAAGCTTTCTTT
CSAIRGGSTEAFF
>TRBV7-9|NA|many|TRBJ2-7|15
TGTGCCAGCAGCCGCGGACAGTCAAGCACCTACGAGCAGTACTTC
CASSRGQSSTYEQYF
>TRBV20-1|NA|NA|TRBJ1-5|15
TGCAGTGCCCGCCGGGAGGGCACAAGTAATCAGCCCCAGCATTTT
CSARREGTSNQPQHF
>TRBV7-6|NA|many|TRBJ2-6|15
TGTGCCAGCAGCTTATGGGGCTCTGGGGCCAACGTCCTGACTTTC
CASSLWGSGANVLTF
>TRBV20-1|NA|NA|TRBJ2-3|17
TGCAGTGCTAGAGGGTTCGTGGAAGCCGGGAACACAGATACGCAGTATTTT
CSARGFVEAGNTDTQYF
>TRBV7-2|NA|many|TRBJ1-2|14
TGTGCCAGCAGCTTGGGGGGCGCTTCCCATGGCTACACCTTC
CASSLGGASHGYTF
>TRBV3-1|NA|NA|TRBJ2-5|16
TGTGCCAGCAGCCAATATATGAGACTAGACCAAGAGACCCAGTACTTC
CASSQYMRLDQETQYF
>TRBV6-5|NA|few|TRBJ1-1|14
TGTGCCAGCAGTCCCTGGTGGCCGGTCACTGAAGCTTTCTTT
CASSPWWPVTEAFF
>TRBV4-3|NA|NA|TRBJ1-2|14
TGCGCCAGCAGCCAAGAATTGGGGACCTATGGCTACACCTTC
CASSQELGTYGYTF
>TRBV28|TRBD1|many|TRBJ2-4|17
TGTGCCAGCACTCAAGTACAGGGGGCGCGGGGCTTAAACATTCAGTACTTC
CASTQVQGARGLNIQYF
>TRBV28|TRBD1|many|TRBJ2-1|14
TGTGCCAGCAGCCAGAGACAGGGGGAGGATGAGCAGTTCTTC
CASSQRQGEDEQFF
>TRBV12-3/TRBV12-4|TRBD2|few|TRBJ2-1|15
TGTGCCAGCAGTCCCGGGACTAGATCTTACAATGAGCAGTTCTTC
CASSPGTRSYNEQFF
>TRBV12-3/TRBV12-4|NA|many|TRBJ2-7|15
TGTGCCAGCAGTTTAGAGGGGTTCGGGTCCTACGAGCAGTACTTC
CASSLEGFGSYEQYF
>TRBV20-1|NA|few|TRBJ1-5|14
TGCAGTGCCGGAGTTAGGACGGGCAATCAGCCCCAGCATTTT
CSAGVRTGNQPQHF
>TRBV10-3|NA|many|TRBJ2-7|15
TGTGCCATCAGTGATCGACAGGCGAGCTCCTACGAGCAGTACTTC
CAISDRQASSYEQYF
>TRBV6-1|NA|NA|TRBJ1-5|17
TGTGCCAGCAGCAGCCGGGACAAAAATATGCGGGATCAGCCCCAGCATTTT
CASSSRDKNMRDQPQHF
>TRBV12-3/TRBV12-4|TRBD2|NA|TRBJ2-2|19
TGTGCCAGCAGTTTTACGAGACTAGCGTTTCCCCCGAACACCGGGGAGCTGTTTTTT
CASSFTRLAFPPNTGELFF
>TRBV7-6|NA|many|TRBJ1-5|13
TGTGCCAGCAGTCCATATAGCAATCAGCCCCAGCATTTT
CASSPYSNQPQHF
>TRBV7-9|NA|NA|TRBJ1-1|14
TGTGCCAGCAGCTTACTTTGGGGAAGCGGTGAAGCTTTCTTT
CASSLLWGSGEAFF
>TRBV11-2|NA|few|TRBJ2-7|17
TGTGCCAGCAGCTTAAATACGGGGGTAGGGGGGACATACGAGCAGTACTTC
CASSLNTGVGGTYEQYF
>TRBV28|NA|few|TRBJ2-5|11
TGTGCCAGCAGTAAAGCGGGGACCCAGTACTTC
CASSKAGTQYF
>TRBV5-1|TRBD2|NA|TRBJ2-1|17
TGCGCCAGCAGCACCGGACTAGCGGGGAGATCCTACAATGAGCAGTTCTTC
CASSTGLAGRSYNEQFF
>TRBV4-1|TRBD1|NA|TRBJ1-2|15
TGCGCCAGCAGCCTTGGACAGGGAGGTGTCTATGGCTACACCTTC
CASSLGQGGVYGYTF
>TRBV5-4|TRBD1|few|TRBJ2-1|15
TGTGCCAGCAGAGCCGACAGGGTAACCTACAATGAGCAGTTCTTC
CASRADRVTYNEQFF
>TRBV20-1|TRBD1|many|TRBJ1-2|13
TGCAGTGCTCCGGACAGGGTGGGCTATGGCTACACCTTC
CSAPDRVGYGYTF
>TRBV6-5|TRBD1|NA|TRBJ1-4|14
TGTGCCAGCAGTTACACAGGGGGCCCTGAAAAACTGTTTTTT
CASSYTGGPEKLFF
>TRBV7-8|NA|many|TRBJ2-1|14
TGTGCCAGCAGCCCGAATGCGGGACAATATGAGCAGTTCTTC
CASSPNAGQYEQFF
>TRBV18|NA|many|TRBJ2-5|19
TGTGCCAGCTCACCCCAAGAGAATCCCGGACATCAGAGTAGGGAGACCCAGTACTTC
CASSPQENPGHQSRETQYF
>TRBV12-3/TRBV12-4|NA|few|TRBJ2-1|14
TGTGCCAGCAGTTTATATACCCTTTTGGGTGAGCAGTTCTTC
CASSLYTLLGEQFF
>TRBV28|TRBD2|few|TRBJ2-2|16
TGTGCCAGCAGTTTCCCAGCGGGGGCTAACACCGGGGAGCTGTTTTTT
CASSFPAGANTGELFF
>TRBV20-1|NA|NA|TRBJ1-5|15
TGCAGTGCTACCTTGCCAGGGAGGGTCAATCAGCCCCAGCATTTT
CSATLPGRVNQPQHF
>TRBV6-5|TRBD1|many|TRBJ1-1|15
TGTGCCAGCAGTTACCTCGGGACAGGGGACACTGAAGCTTTCTTT
CASSYLGTGDTEAFF
>TRBV7-6|NA|few|TRBJ1-2|14
TGTGCCAGCAGCTTCGTACTAGCGAACTATGGCTACACCTTC
CASSFVLANYGYTF
>TRBV19|TRBD2|NA|TRBJ2-7|15
TGTGCCAGTTCCCGGGAGGGGGGGGCCGACTACGAGCAGTACTTC
CASSREGGADYEQYF
>TRBV19|NA|NA|TRBJ1-1|15
TGTGCCAGTAGTATACCGGGACGTTCGAGGACTGAAGCTTTCTTT
CASSIPGRSRTEAFF
>TRBV19|NA|NA|TRBJ2-2|15
TGTGCCAGTAGTCAAGGGGCGACGAACACCGGGGAGCTGTTTTTT
CASSQGATNTGELFF
>TRBV7-2|NA|NA|TRBJ2-3|14
TGTGCCAGCAGATCCTCAGGTTTTGAAGATACGCAGTATTTT
CASRSSGFEDTQYF
>TRBV7-2|NA|many|TRBJ1-5|15
TGTGCCAGCAGCTTAGTAGTCCAGGGTAATCAGCCCCAGCATTTT
CASSLVVQGNQPQHF
>TRBV2|TRBD2|few|TRBJ2-3|12
TGTGCCAGCGCGGGGGGCCCAGATACGCAGTATTTT
CASAGGPDTQYF
>TRBV5-1|NA|few|TRBJ2-3|18
TGCGCCAGCAGCGCCCTGGTGCTAGTGGATCGCTTCGCAGATACGCAGTATTTT
CASSALVLVDRFADTQYF
>TRBV14|TRBD2|few|TRBJ2-1|15
TGTGCCAGCAGCCAAGTACTAGCGGAAAACAATGAGCAGTTCTTC
CASSQVLAENNEQFF
>TRBV19|NA|many|TRBJ2-1|15
TGTGCCAGTAGTATCCGCGGACTCGAGCTGTCTGAGCAGTTCTTC
CASSIRGLELSEQFF
>TRBV4-2|NA|NA|TRBJ2-3|13
TGTGCCAGCAGCCAAGGAGGGGGTTATACGCAGTATTTT
CASSQGGGYTQYF
>TRBV6-2/TRBV6-3|TRBD2|once|TRBJ2-2|17
TGTGCCAGCAGTTACGAGGGCGCGGGGGGACGCACCAGGGAGCTGTTTTTT
CASSYEGAGGRTRELFF
>TRBV4-2|NA|many|TRBJ2-7|16
TGTGCCAGCAGCCAGATGCTTACCAGGGGACGGTACGAGCAGTACTTC
CASSQMLTRGRYEQYF
>TRBV3-1|NA|many|TRBJ1-4|14
TGTGCCAGCAGCCAAGGGGGGACCGAGGAAAAACTGTTTTTT
CASSQGGTEEKLFF
>TRBV7-2|NA|NA|TRBJ1-1|13
TGTGCCAGCAGCTTAGGGCAGAACACTGGAGCTTTCTTT
CASSLGQNTGAFF
>TRBV7-2|NA|many|TRBJ2-5|12
TGTGCCAGCAGCCAAGTAAGGGAGACCCAGTACTTC
CASSQVRETQYF
>TRBV15|TRBD2|few|TRBJ2-1|16
TGTGCCACCAGCAATAGAGGACTAGCGGGTTACAATGAGCAGTTCTTC
CATSNRGLAGYNEQFF
>TRBV9|TRBD1|NA|TRBJ1-6|15
TGTGCCAGCAGCGTACAGGGGGCCTTTGGTTCACCCCTCCACTTT
CASSVQGAFGSPLHF
>TRBV28|NA|NA|TRBJ2-7|15
TGTGCCAGCAGTTATACTGGCAGCATGTCCTACGAGCAGTACTTC
CASSYTGSMSYEQYF
>TRBV7-2|NA|many|TRBJ2-6|16
TGTGCCAGCAGCTTCAGGGTTAGCTCTGGGGCCAACGTCCTGACTTTC
CASSFRVSSGANVLTF
>TRBV5-1|NA|NA|TRBJ1-5|15
TGCGCCAGCAGCCCTTCAGGAGCGCTAGGGGAGCCCCAGCATTTT
CASSPSGALGEPQHF